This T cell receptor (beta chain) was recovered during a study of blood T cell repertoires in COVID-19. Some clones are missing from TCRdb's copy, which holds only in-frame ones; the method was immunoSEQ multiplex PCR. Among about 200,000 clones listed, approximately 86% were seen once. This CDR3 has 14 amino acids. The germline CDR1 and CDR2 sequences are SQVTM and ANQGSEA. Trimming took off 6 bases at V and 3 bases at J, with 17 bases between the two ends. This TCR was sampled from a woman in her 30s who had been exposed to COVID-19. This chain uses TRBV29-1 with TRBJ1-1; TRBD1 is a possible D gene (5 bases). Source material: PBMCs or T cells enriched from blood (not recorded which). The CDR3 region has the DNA TGCAGCGTCTTAACCTCGGACACGTACACTGAAGCTTTCTTT. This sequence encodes CSVLTSDTYTEAFF.